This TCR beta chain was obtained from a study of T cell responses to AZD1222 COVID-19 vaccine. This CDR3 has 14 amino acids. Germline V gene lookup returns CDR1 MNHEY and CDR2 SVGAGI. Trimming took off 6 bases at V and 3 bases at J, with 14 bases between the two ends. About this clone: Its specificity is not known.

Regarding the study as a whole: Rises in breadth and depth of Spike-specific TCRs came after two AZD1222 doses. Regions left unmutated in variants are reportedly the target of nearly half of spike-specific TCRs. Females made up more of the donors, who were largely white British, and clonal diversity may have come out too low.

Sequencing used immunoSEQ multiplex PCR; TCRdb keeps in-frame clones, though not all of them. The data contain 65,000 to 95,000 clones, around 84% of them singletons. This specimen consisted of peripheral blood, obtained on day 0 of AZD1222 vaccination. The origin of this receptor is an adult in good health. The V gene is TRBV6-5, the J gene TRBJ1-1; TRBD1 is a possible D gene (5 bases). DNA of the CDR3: TGTGCCAGCAGCAGGGAGGGAAGAGACACTGAAGCTTTCTTT. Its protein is CASSREGRDTEAFF.